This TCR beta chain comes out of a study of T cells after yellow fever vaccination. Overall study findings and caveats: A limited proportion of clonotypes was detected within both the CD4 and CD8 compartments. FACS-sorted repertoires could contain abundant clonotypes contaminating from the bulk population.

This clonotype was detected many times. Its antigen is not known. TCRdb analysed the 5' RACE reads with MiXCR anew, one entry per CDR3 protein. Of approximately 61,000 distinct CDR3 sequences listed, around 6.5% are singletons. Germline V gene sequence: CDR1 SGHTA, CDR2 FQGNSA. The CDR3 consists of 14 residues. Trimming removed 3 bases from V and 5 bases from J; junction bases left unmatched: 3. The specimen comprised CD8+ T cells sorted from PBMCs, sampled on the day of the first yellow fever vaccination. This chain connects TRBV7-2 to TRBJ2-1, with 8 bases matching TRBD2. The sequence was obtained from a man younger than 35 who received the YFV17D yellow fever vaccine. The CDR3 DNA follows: TGTGCCAGCAGCTTCCGGGGGGGGGACAATGAGCAGTTCTTC. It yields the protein CASSFRGGDNEQFF.